The 5 T cell receptor beta chains below come from one sample, sequenced in a study of CD8 T cells in Susac syndrome. Random hexamers were used to reverse transcribe 0.5 to 1 ug of RNA. TCRdb reanalysed the immunoSEQ multiplex PCR reads using MiXCR and keeps one entry per CDR3 protein. Of about 60,000 distinct CDR3 sequences in the sample, more than 80% were seen once. The sequencing input was CD8+ T cells from PBMCs. The receptor set was obtained from a human donor in good health.

In this sample, this clonotype turned up once. The chain is built from TRBV20-1 and TRBJ2-7, with 9 bases lining up with TRBD1. After removal of 3 bases from V and 1 base from J, the junction contained 7 bases not matched to a gene. This CDR3 comprises 15 residues. The V gene's germline CDR1 is DFQATT and CDR2 SNEGSKA (reference sequence). In DNA, the CDR3 is TGCAGTGCTAGTTCGGGACAGGGATGGTCCTACGAGCAGTACTTC. Translated, it gives CSASSGQGWSYEQYF.

The V call is TRBV9, the J call TRBJ1-1, with unresolved D. The V and J ends lost 0 bases and 0 bases respectively, with 6 bases between them. CDR3 length: 14 residues. Germline-derived CDR1 and CDR2 are SGDLS and YYNGEE. Here the CDR3 reads CASSVEPLNTEAFF. The CDR3 DNA reads as TGTGCCAGCAGCGTAGAACCGCTGAACACTGAAGCTTTCTTT.

The V call is TRBV28, the J call TRBJ1-5; 7 positions match TRBD1. The CDR3 sequence is 15 residues long. V lost 4 bases to trimming and J lost 4 bases; unmatched junction nucleotides: 7. Looked up from germline, CDR1 is MDHEN and CDR2 is SYDVKM. The CDR3 DNA sequence: TGTGCCAGCAGTTCGGGACAGATTATAAATCAGCCCCAGCATTTT. Translating gives CASSSGQIINQPQHF.

The J gene is TRBJ1-1, the V gene TRBV5-1, with a possible D match to TRBD1 (5 bases). V dropped 4 bases and J dropped 4 bases, with 14 bases sitting between them. CDR1 is SGHRS and CDR2 is YFSETQ in the germline V gene. The CDR3 consists of 14 residues. CDR3 sequence (DNA): TGCGCCAGCAGCGCCGGGACGGCGGCCACTGAAGCTTTCTTT. Translated, it gives CASSAGTAATEAFF.

The chain has TRBV6-1 and TRBJ2-5; D is unresolved. The germline CDR1 and CDR2 sequences are MNHNS and SASEGT. CDR3 size: 13 residues. V gave up 6 bases and J gave up 5 bases, with 13 bases separating them. DNA for the CDR3: TGTGCCAGCAGGAGAAGCACCGGGGAGACCCAGTACTTC. It specifies CASRRSTGETQYF.